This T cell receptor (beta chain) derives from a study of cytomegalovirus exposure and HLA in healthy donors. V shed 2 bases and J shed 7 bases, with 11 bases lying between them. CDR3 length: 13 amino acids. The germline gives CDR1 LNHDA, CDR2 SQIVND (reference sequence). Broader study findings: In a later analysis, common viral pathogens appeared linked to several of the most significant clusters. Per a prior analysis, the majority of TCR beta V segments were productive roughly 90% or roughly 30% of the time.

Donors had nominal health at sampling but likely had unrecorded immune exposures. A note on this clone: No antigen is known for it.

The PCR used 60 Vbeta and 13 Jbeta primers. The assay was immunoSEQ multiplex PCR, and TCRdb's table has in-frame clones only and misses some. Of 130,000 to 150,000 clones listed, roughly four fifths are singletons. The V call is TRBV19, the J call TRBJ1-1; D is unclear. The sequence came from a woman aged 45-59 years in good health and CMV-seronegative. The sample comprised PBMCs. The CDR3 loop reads CASSIRLVSEAFF. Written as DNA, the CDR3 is TGTGCCAGTAGTATACGTCTGGTCAGTGAAGCTTTCTTT.